This T cell receptor (beta chain) comes out of a study of PD-L1 blockade in urothelial cancer. On the study more broadly: When patients started atezolizumab in 2014, it was given at 1,200 mg intravenously every 3 weeks. A median blood sample held roughly 150,000 T cells and about 83,000 unique TCRs.

Looked up from germline, CDR1 is SGDLS and CDR2 is YYNGEE. The CDR3 has 13 amino acids. V was trimmed by 0 bases and J by 9 bases, leaving 10 bases between them. The time point here: pretreatment peripheral blood. Each patient gave between 1 and 8 samples of peripheral blood mononuclear cells, which were collected pretreatment and during treatment. The protocol was immunoSEQ multiplex PCR, while the TCRdb copy is restricted to in-frame clones and leaves out a portion. This sample carries 35,000 to 50,000 clones, around 84% of them seen once, and the ten largest clones take around 15%. The chain has TRBV9 and TRBJ2-1, with D hard to call. The sequencing here drew on PBMCs, taken around atezolizumab (anti-PD-L1) treatment. The sequence was collected from a man aged 60 to 69 with urothelial cancer. CDR3 DNA: TGTGCCAGCAGCGTAGTCAGAAAAAGTGAGCAGTTCTTC. This encodes CASSVVRKSEQFF. The full variable domain, with the rest looked up from reference TRBV9 and TRBJ2-1, is DSGVTQTPKHLITATGQRVTLRCSPRSGDLSVYWYQQSLDQGLQFLIQYYNGEERAKGNILERFSAQQFPDLHSELNLSSLELGDSALYFCASSVVRKSEQFFGPGTRLTVL.